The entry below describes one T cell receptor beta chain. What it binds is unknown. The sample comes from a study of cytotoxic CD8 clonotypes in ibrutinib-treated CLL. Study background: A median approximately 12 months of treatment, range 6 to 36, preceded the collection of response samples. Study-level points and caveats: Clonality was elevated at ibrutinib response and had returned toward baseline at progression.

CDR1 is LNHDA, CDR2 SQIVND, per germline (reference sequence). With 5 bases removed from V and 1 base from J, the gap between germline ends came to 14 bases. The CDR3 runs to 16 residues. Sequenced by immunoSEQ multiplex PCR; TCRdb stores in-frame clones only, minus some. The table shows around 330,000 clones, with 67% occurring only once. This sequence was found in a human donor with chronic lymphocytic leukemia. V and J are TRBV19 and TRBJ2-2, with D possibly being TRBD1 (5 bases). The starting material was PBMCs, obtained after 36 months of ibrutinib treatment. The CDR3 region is CASSPGLGVNTGELFF. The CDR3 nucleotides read TGTGCCAGTAGTCCGGGCTTAGGGGTGAACACCGGGGAGCTGTTTTTT.